One and the same sample provided the 3 T cell receptor beta chains below, sequenced in a study of OX40 agonist ivuxolimab in advanced cancers. The repertoire was sequenced with immunoSEQ multiplex PCR; TCRdb's copy has only in-frame clones and lacks some. The sample carries 35,000 to 40,000 clones, around 83% recorded once. Material: CD4+ or CD8+ T cells sorted from blood, obtained in a trial of the OX40 agonist ivuxolimab. These receptors all stem from an adult with an advanced solid tumor such as melanoma, head and neck, liver or kidney cancer.

V gene TRBV6-6 combines with J gene TRBJ2-3, with 8 bases fitting TRBD1. V trimming: 6 bases; J trimming: 0 bases; junction bases outside the gene matches: 8. The length of the CDR3 is 16 residues. CDR1 is MNHNY and CDR2 is SVGAGI in the germline V gene (reference sequence). DNA for the CDR3: TGTGCCAGCAGGGACCAGGGGGCCTATAGCACAGATACGCAGTATTTT. Residues: CASRDQGAYSTDTQYF.

This chain connects TRBV4-3 to TRBJ1-5; D gene ambiguous. CDR1 and CDR2 from the germline V gene are LGHNA and YSLEER. V lost 4 bases, J lost 7 bases, and 11 bases lay in between. This CDR3 spans 13 amino acids. The CDR3 reads CASSRVTGQPQHF. CDR3 DNA sequence: TGCGCCAGCAGCCGCGTTACGGGACAGCCCCAGCATTTT.

This clone was observed once. This chain's CDR3 is CASSLAGYGELFF. The CDR3 DNA follows: TGCGCCAGCAGCTTGGCAGGGTACGGGGAGCTGTTTTTT. The chain has TRBV5-1 and TRBJ2-2; D is possibly TRBD1 (5 bases). CDR1 and CDR2 (germline): SGHRS, YFSETQ. This CDR3 contains 13 residues. Trimming removed 0 bases at V and 7 bases at J, with 7 bases between.